The T cell receptor beta chain under discussion was sequenced for a study of T cell repertoires in cytomegalovirus infection (dated by TCRdb to the late 2010s). At the level of the whole study: Peptide stimulations targeted recently identified HLA-C-restricted CMV epitopes, whose presentation resists viral immunomodulation, together with well-studied HLA-B-restricted epitopes. Donor HLA type was relevant to the analysis, because carriage of CMV infection together with the matching HLA type was indicated by public TCR beta signatures.

A word on this clonotype: No cognate antigen has been identified for it. The record has no base qualities; no much larger clone is one base away.

The sample's treatment or condition, from its label and the paper: in vitro stimulation with specific CMV peptide epitopes to enrich CMV-specific T cells. Germline trimming: 8 bases from V, 4 bases from J; junction bases outside gene matches: 5. Looking up the germline V gene (reference sequence) yields CDR1 MNHEY and CDR2 SMNVEV. From the cysteine up to the phenylalanine, the CDR3 has a length of 14 residues. Only the CDR3 portion is preserved as DNA: 42 bases, with reading frame beginning at the first base. Beyond this particular receptor, the publication reports: Cumulative frequency of public TCR beta family members discriminated carriers of CMV infection plus the relevant HLA type in this cohort and an independent approximately 400-donor cohort. The ex vivo response was dominated by HLA-C-restricted CMV-specific TCR beta clonotypes, and the single most frequent clonotype in two of eight donors was supplied by these HLA-C-restricted clonotypes.

The reads were generated on an Illumina HiSeq 1500. TCRdb trimmed public reads at Q25 via fastp, called clones via MiXCR and kept in-frame beta chains. Each CDR3 protein gets just one entry, which takes the most common genes and DNA from the rows behind it. In this sample the table shows roughly 200,000 distinct CDR3 sequences, about 40% of which occur a single time. The top ten clones comprise approximately 59% of the sample. The sequences come from CD8+ T cells from cultured PBMCs, collected from culture after CMV antigen stimulation. The receptor comes from a human donor in good health (CMV status not recorded). Some clones in this sample may be carry-over from other donors' samples. In this chain, TRBV27 is recombined with TRBJ2-1; 10 middle bases align to TRBD2. The nucleotide sequence is TGTGCCAGCGGAAATAGCGGGGGGTACAATGAGCAGTTCTTC. This gives the protein CASGNSGGYNEQFF.